This T cell receptor (beta chain) was sequenced during a study of blood T cell repertoires in COVID-19. Participant-given clinical history determined each cohort assignment. Those designated as exposed participants met a COVID-19 case within 2 weeks before study entry. The data were produced by immunoSEQ multiplex PCR, yet TCRdb's version contains in-frame clones alone and is incomplete. The data contain around 250,000 clones, about four fifths of them singletons. This TCR derives from a man in his forties who had been exposed to COVID-19. Source material: PBMCs or T cells enriched from blood (not recorded which).

CDR3 nucleotide sequence: TGTGCCAGCAGTGAAGCGTTAAACGGAAAACTGTTTTTT. It is translated as CASSEALNGKLFF. This sequence joins TRBV6-1 and TRBJ1-4; no reliable D call. V dropped 0 bases and J dropped 10 bases, with 9 bases sitting between them. The CDR3 consists of 13 residues. The germline CDR1 and CDR2 sequences are MNHNS and SASEGT.